A selection of T cell receptor beta chains follows, all from one sample in a study of response to subunit inactivated influenza vaccine. From the RT-PCR reads, TCRdb called clonotypes with MiXCR, one entry per CDR3 protein. The sample has 500,000 to 550,000 distinct CDR3 sequences; 6% to 9% are singletons. Sequencing was performed on PBMCs from blood, taken less than 30 months after vaccination. Source of these receptors: a man between 50 and 75 years old who received an inactivated influenza vaccine. Each CDR3 is given with its conserved first and last residue. A D gene is named only where the DNA matches it firmly. Some rows mark clone size as missing; the rest say once, few, many or name a class of expanded clone.

J gene | D gene | V gene | clone size | CDR3 DNA | CDR3 protein
TRBJ2-3 | - | TRBV12-3/TRBV12-4 | - | TGTGCCTGCAGTTTGGGACCGGGAGATACGCAGTATTTT | CACSLGPGDTQYF
TRBJ2-2 | TRBD2 | TRBV6-1 | few | TGTGCCAGCACCCGTCGAGCGGGGAAAACCGGGGAGCTGTTTTTT | CASTRRAGKTGELFF
TRBJ2-3 | TRBD2 | TRBV4-2 | many | TGTGCCAGCAGCCAAGCCCTAGCGGCTAGCACAGATACGCAGTATTTT | CASSQALAASTDTQYF
TRBJ1-2 | - | TRBV6-6 | many | TGTGCCAGCAGTTACGGCACAGTCAGTAACTATGGCTACACCTTC | CASSYGTVSNYGYTF
TRBJ2-7 | TRBD1 | TRBV10-3 | few | TGTGCCTCAACTCCGGGACAGGGAGGGCACGAGCAGTACTTC | CASTPGQGGHEQYF
TRBJ2-5 | TRBD1 | TRBV7-8 | few | TGTGCCAGCACCATGAAACAGGGGCGCAGAGAGACCCAGTACTTC | CASTMKQGRRETQYF
TRBJ2-3 | TRBD1 | TRBV5-1 | many | TGCGCCAGCAGCGACAGGGTCGGTACAGATACGCAGTATTTT | CASSDRVGTDTQYF
TRBJ1-5 | TRBD1 | TRBV20-1 | few | TGCAGTGCTAGAAGGTTGACAGGGAATTGGAATCAGCCCCAGCATTTT | CSARRLTGNWNQPQHF
TRBJ1-2 | - | TRBV7-2 | once | TGTGCCAGCAGCTTAGAACAGGCCTCGTATGGCTACACCTTC | CASSLEQASYGYTF
TRBJ1-5 | - | TRBV3-1 | few | TGTGCCAGCAGCCAGCAGGGCGGAAGCCAGCCCCAGCATTTT | CASSQQGGSQPQHF
TRBJ1-5 | TRBD1 | TRBV30 | many | TGTGCCTGGAGTGTAGGGGGCAGGCAGCCCCAGCATTTT | CAWSVGGRQPQHF
TRBJ2-2 | - | TRBV20-1 | few | TGCAGTTCCAGATCAGTTTTAAACACCGGGGAGCTGTTTTTT | CSSRSVLNTGELFF
TRBJ1-5 | - | TRBV5-1 | few | TGCGCCAGCAGGGCGGACGGCAGCAATCAGCCCCAGCATTTT | CASRADGSNQPQHF
TRBJ1-4 | - | TRBV5-6 | many | TGTGCCAGCAGCTTGGCAGGGGTTGAAAAACTGTTTTTT | CASSLAGVEKLFF
TRBJ2-7 | TRBD1 | TRBV7-2 | many | TGTGCCAGCAGCAGGGGACAGGGGCTTTCCTACGAGCAGTACTTC | CASSRGQGLSYEQYF
TRBJ2-3 | - | TRBV27 | many | TGTGCCAGCAGTTTCGGGGATACGCAGTATTTT | CASSFGDTQYF
TRBJ1-1 | - | TRBV24-1 | few | TGTGCCACCAGTGATGGGGACACGTTGGCTTTCTTT | CATSDGDTLAFF
TRBJ2-7 | - | TRBV23-1 | - | TGCGCCAGCAGTCAACAGGGGTTCTACGAGCAGTACTTC | CASSQQGFYEQYF
TRBJ2-7 | - | TRBV20-1 | few | TGCAGTGCTAGAGATCAGAGCAGGGGTTACGAGCAGTACTTC | CSARDQSRGYEQYF
TRBJ2-1 | - | TRBV29-1 | many | TGCAGCGTTCCCTCCGACAATGAGCAGTTCTTC | CSVPSDNEQFF
TRBJ2-3 | - | TRBV5-1 | many | TGTGCCAGCAGCTTAGGCGGGGCAAGCACAGATACGCAGTATTTT | CASSLGGASTDTQYF
TRBJ1-6 | - | TRBV11-2 | few | TGTGCCAGCAGCTCGGAGGAATATTCACCCCTCCACTTT | CASSSEEYSPLHF
TRBJ2-1 | - | TRBV3-1 | few | TGTGCCAGCAGCCGAGGCATGGGAGCAAGGGACAATGAGCAGTTCTTC | CASSRGMGARDNEQFF
TRBJ2-2 | - | TRBV7-2 | - | TGTGCCAGCAGCCCAGGGCAGGGGTTAACCGGGGAGCTGTTTTTT | CASSPGQGLTGELFF
TRBJ2-3 | TRBD1 | TRBV11-2 | few | TGTGCCAGCAGCTTAGGGACAGGGTCGAGCACAGATACGCAGTATTTT | CASSLGTGSSTDTQYF
TRBJ2-5 | - | TRBV28 | few | TGTGCCAGCGGACAGGAGTCAAGAGTAGCGGGGACAGAGACCCAGTACTTC | CASGQESRVAGTETQYF
TRBJ2-5 | - | TRBV30 | - | TGTGCCTGGGCCACTAGCTTTCAAGAGACCCAGTACTTC | CAWATSFQETQYF
TRBJ2-3 | - | TRBV7-3 | - | TGTGCCAGCAGCTTAAGCGGGAAGGCAGATACGCAGTATTTT | CASSLSGKADTQYF
TRBJ2-4 | - | TRBV7-9 | few | TGTGCCAGCAGCGATGCGGACATTCAGTACTTC | CASSDADIQYF
TRBJ1-1 | - | TRBV7-9 | many | TGTGCCAGCAGCTCCCCCGGGACACTCGACACTGAAGCTTTCTTT | CASSSPGTLDTEAFF
TRBJ2-2 | - | TRBV30 | few | TGTGCCTGGACGAAAGTGGGCACCGGGGAGCTGTTTTTT | CAWTKVGTGELFF